The 29 T cell receptor beta chains reported below all come from one sample, sequenced in a study of post-analysis software for immune sequencing data. Researchers reported that TCR beta cDNA libraries carried unique molecular identifiers. One entry per CDR3 protein results from TCRdb running MiXCR on the PCR reads. The sample yields roughly 580,000 distinct CDR3 sequences, 44% seen once. Points from the study as a whole: Roughly 5 TRBV segments occurring more often in patients than controls included TRBV5-6, TRBV5-1 and TRBV20-1.

Their antigen targets remain unknown. The sequenced sample was blood. These TCRs come from a girl aged 5 to 17 with multiple sclerosis.

A note on this clonotype: Sequence at one end of the junction differs from germline and may be a read error. This chain connects TRBV5-1 to TRBJ2-3; D gene uncertain. The germline CDR1 and CDR2 sequences are SGHRS and YFSETQ. The CDR3 covers 14 residues. The DNA of the CDR3 is TGCGCCAGCAGCAAGGACCCCTCCCCGGATACGCGGTATTTT. It specifies CASSKDPSPDTRYF.

This clonotype has a handful of counts. The chain uses TRBV20-1 and TRBJ2-7; D might be TRBD1 (6 bases). Germline lookup yields CDR1 DFQATT and CDR2 SNEGSKA (reference sequence). The CDR3 loop spans 13 amino acids. V shed 1 base and J shed 2 bases, with 9 bases lying between them. CDR3 region: CSARGTVAYEQYF. The CDR3 DNA reads TGCAGTGCTAGAGGGACAGTTGCCTACGAGCAGTACTTC.

The chain recombines TRBV5-1 with TRBJ2-1; TRBD2 agrees at 11 bases. After removal of 4 bases from V and 5 bases from J, the junction contained 8 bases not matched to a gene. The CDR3 totals 16 residues. CDR1 is SGHRS and CDR2 is YFSETQ in the germline V gene. Written as DNA, the CDR3 is TGCGCCAGCAGCCCCACTAGCGGGAGTGGCAACAATGAGCAGTTCTTC. It specifies CASSPTSGSGNNEQFF.

Comment on this clonotype: A read error may account for a junction end that differs from germline. This chain connects TRBV20-1 to TRBJ2-3, with TRBD1 matching 12 bases. The CDR3 length is 14 residues. The germline V gene has CDR1 DFQATT and CDR2 SNEGSKA (reference sequence). DNA of the CDR3: TGCAGTGCTAGTGGGACAGGGGGCACAGATACGCGGTATTTT. Its translation: CSASGTGGTDTRYF.

Many counts were recorded for this clonotype. The chain has TRBV20-1 and TRBJ2-4, with no clear D. CDR1 and CDR2 from the germline V gene are DFQATT and SNEGSKA (reference sequence). The CDR3 contains 15 residues. V gave up 0 bases and J gave up 13 bases, with 22 bases separating them. CDR3 sequence reads: CSARDQARDGSEQYF. DNA for the CDR3: TGCAGTGCTAGAGATCAGGCTAGGGATGGCAGTGAGCAGTACTTC.

This clonotype was found a few times. This chain connects TRBV27 to TRBJ1-4; D gene uncertain. Germline CDR1 MNHEY, CDR2 SMNVEV (reference sequence). The CDR3 sequence is 15 residues long. The V gene lost 5 bases and the J gene lost 2 bases, with 12 bases spanning the gap. The CDR3 is CASSPSGFTNEKLFF. CDR3 bases: TGTGCCAGCAGTCCCTCCGGTTTCACTAATGAAAAACTGTTTTTT.

The chain joins TRBV6-1 to TRBJ2-7, with D tentatively TRBD1 or TRBD2 (5 bases each). V lost 2 bases and J 3 bases, leaving 14 bases between the germline ends. The germline V gene encodes CDR1 MNHNS and CDR2 SASEGT. The CDR3 runs to 15 residues. The CDR3 DNA follows: TGTGCCAGCAGTGAACGGGCAGGGAGTATCTACGAGCAGTACTTC. It translates to CASSERAGSIYEQYF.

This clonotype was counted only a few times. This chain connects TRBV29-1 to TRBJ2-5, with D perhaps TRBD2 (5 bases). V lost 2 bases and J lost 4, with 11 bases in between. Per the germline V gene, CDR1 is SQVTM and CDR2 is ANQGSEA. The CDR3 loop spans 13 amino acids. CDR3 sequence (DNA): TGCAGCGTTGAAAGGCGGGTTGGAGAGACCCAGTACTTC. As protein: CSVERRVGETQYF.

The chain couples TRBV10-3 to TRBJ2-7, with D possibly called TRBD1 or TRBD2 (5 bases each). CDR3 length: 14 amino acids. CDR1 is ENHRY and CDR2 is SYGVKD in the germline V gene. V lost 5 bases, J lost 3 bases, and 14 bases lay in between. The CDR3: CAISSGTQYYEQYF. The CDR3 DNA sequence: TGTGCCATCAGTTCCGGGACCCAGTACTACGAGCAGTACTTC.

The J gene is TRBJ2-1, the V gene TRBV20-1, with D perhaps assigned TRBD1 or TRBD2 (6 bases each). The CDR3 runs to 14 residues. CDR1 and CDR2 (germline): DFQATT, SNEGSKA (reference sequence). V lost 6 bases and J lost 8, with 20 bases in between. CDR3 sequence reads: CSALKERGVHEQFF. CDR3 nucleotides: TGCAGTGCCCTTAAAGAGAGGGGGGTCCATGAGCAGTTCTTC.

A few counts support this clonotype. V usage is TRBV12-3 or TRBV12-4 and J usage is TRBJ1-5; TRBD1 matches 8 bases. V gave up 5 bases and J gave up 0 bases; unmatched junction bases: 18. The CDR3 extends over 20 amino acids. CDR3 residues: CASSELRRGLRRNSNQPQHF. The DNA for the CDR3 is TGTGCCAGCAGTGAGCTCCGCAGGGGGCTGAGGCGGAATAGCAATCAGCCCCAGCATTTT.

V usage is TRBV6-1 and J usage is TRBJ2-7; TRBD1 agrees at 9 bases. Trimming at V came to 6 bases and at J to 7 bases, leaving 16 bases not matched to a gene. Per germline, CDR1 MNHNS and CDR2 SASEGT. This CDR3 has 16 residues. DNA of the CDR3: TGTGCCAGCAGGGTTCTAGGGACAGGGATCTATAATGAGCAGTACTTC. Its translation is CASRVLGTGIYNEQYF.

The genes are TRBV20-1 and TRBJ2-3; 12 positions agree with TRBD2. The CDR3 has 14 residues. With V trimmed by 6 bases and J by 6 bases, 7 bases remained unmatched. CDR1 and CDR2 (germline): DFQATT, SNEGSKA (reference sequence). CDR3 protein: CSAKTSGSLDTQYF. CDR3 nucleotides: TGCAGTGCGAAGACTAGCGGGAGCCTCGATACGCAGTATTTT.

V usage is TRBV6-1 and J usage is TRBJ2-1; D is unresolved. The CDR3 sequence is 13 residues long. V was pared by 4 bases and J by 2 bases, with 6 bases between. Germline lookup yields CDR1 MNHNS and CDR2 SASEGT. DNA of the CDR3: TGTGCCAGCAGTGCCGCGCCCTACAATGAGCAGTTCTTC. Translation: CASSAAPYNEQFF.

The V call is TRBV11-3, the J call TRBJ1-4; D is undetermined. The CDR3 is 14 amino acids. Trimming left V 2 bases short and J 14 bases short, with 18 bases between. Per germline, CDR1 SGHNT and CDR2 YENEEA. The CDR3: CASSLLSYSSGLFF. The DNA for the CDR3 is TGTGCCAGCAGCTTATTGTCCTACTCCAGTGGTCTGTTTTTT.

The chain links TRBV12-3 or TRBV12-4 to TRBJ2-3; TRBD2 matches 13 bases. V lost 6 bases and J lost 0; bases outside the gene matches: 6. The CDR3 is 17 amino acids. The CDR3 DNA reads TGTGCCAGCAGACCCACTAGCGGGGGGGCGAGCACAGATACGCAGTATTTT. Protein sequence: CASRPTSGGASTDTQYF.

The chain combines TRBV20-1 with TRBJ2-1; perhaps TRBD2 as D (5 bases). The CDR3 consists of 16 residues. From germline, CDR1 is DFQATT and CDR2 SNEGSKA (reference sequence). The V end was cut by 6 bases, the J end by 1 base, with 19 bases between. The CDR3 DNA is TGCAGTGCCACAAGCGGCCCGAGAGGATCCTACAATGAGCAGTTCTTC. Residues: CSATSGPRGSYNEQFF.

The chain has TRBV11-2 and TRBJ2-7, with 12 bases matching TRBD2. The CDR3 covers 14 residues. Germline V gene sequence: CDR1 SGHAT, CDR2 FQNNGV. Losses at the gene ends were 4 bases for V and 4 bases for J; bases not matched to a gene: 2. Here the CDR3 DNA reads TGTGCCAGCAGCTCTAGCGGGGGGGGATACGAGCAGTACTTC. The encoded protein is CASSSSGGGYEQYF.

This clonotype was seen only a few times. The chain joins TRBV4-1 to TRBJ1-5; D gene uncertain. This CDR3 region has 15 residues. Germline V CDR1 and CDR2: MGHRA, YSYEKL. Trimming took 0 bases from V and 4 from J, leaving 10 bases between them. CDR3 loop: CASSQDISENQPQHF. In nucleotides, the CDR3 is TGCGCCAGCAGCCAAGATATTTCAGAGAATCAGCCCCAGCATTTT.

The V and J genes are TRBV6-5 and TRBJ1-1; 7 bases line up with TRBD1. V lost 2 bases and J lost 0; bases outside the gene matches: 3. Looked up from germline, CDR1 is MNHEY and CDR2 is SVGAGI. There are 15 residues in the CDR3. CDR3 residues: CASSYGRGLNTEAFF. For the CDR3, the DNA is TGTGCCAGCAGTTACGGCAGGGGGTTGAACACTGAAGCTTTCTTT.

Comments on this clonotype: The CDR3 does not end in the conserved phenylalanine or tryptophan, so this is likely a read error. The chain links TRBV5-1 to TRBJ1-2; 7 positions agree with TRBD1. The CDR3 totals 14 residues. Germline V gives CDR1 SGHRS, CDR2 YFSETQ. V lost 4 bases and J lost 4; bases outside the gene matches: 7. The DNA for the CDR3 is TGCGCCAGCAGCGTTACAGGGGTAGTCTATGGCTACACCGTC. Translated, it gives CASSVTGVVYGYTV.

The chain is built from TRBV4-3 and TRBJ1-2; D remains ambiguous. V was cut by 1 base and J by 2 bases, with 11 bases left in between. CDR1 LGHNA and CDR2 YSLEER come from the germline V gene. The CDR3 totals 15 residues. The CDR3 DNA reads as TGCGCCAGCAGCCAAGTACCGCTAGGGAACTATGGCTACACCTTC. Translated, it gives CASSQVPLGNYGYTF.

There are a few counts of this clonotype. The rearrangement links TRBV7-8 to TRBJ2-1, with D tentatively TRBD2 (5 bases). The CDR3 covers 15 residues. Germline CDR1 reads SGHVS; CDR2 reads FQNEAQ. The V end lost 5 bases, the J end lost 10 bases, and 21 bases lay between the germline ends. CDR3 DNA sequence: TGTGCCAGCAGCCCCGTAAGAGGGAGAGGACGGGAGCAGTTCTTC. Its translation: CASSPVRGRGREQFF.

V usage is TRBV25-1 and J usage is TRBJ2-7; 8 bases are a match to TRBD2. Germline V CDR1 and CDR2: MGHDK, SYGVNS. J lost 4 bases, V lost 6 bases, and 5 bases had no gene match. The CDR3 is 13 amino acids. The chain's CDR3 is CASRGAGAYEQYF. The CDR3 DNA reads as TGTGCCAGCAGGGGAGCGGGAGCTTACGAGCAGTACTTC.

This clonotype was seen more than once but under ten times. This chain connects TRBV9 to TRBJ2-1; no firm D call. The ends were cut back, 10 bases at V and 10 bases at J, with 9 bases in the middle. This CDR3 comprises 9 residues. Germline CDR1 reads SGDLS; CDR2 reads YYNGEE. In DNA, the CDR3 is TGTGCCGGTTACCACGAGCAGTTCTTC. This encodes CAGYHEQFF.

The rearrangement links TRBV27 to TRBJ2-1; D remains unclear. Germline-derived CDR1 and CDR2 are MNHEY and SMNVEV (reference sequence). V was trimmed by 4 bases and J by 4 bases, leaving 14 bases between them. This CDR3 has 15 amino acids. The CDR3 region is CASSSPSLAYNEQFF. In nucleotides, the CDR3 is TGTGCCAGCAGTTCGCCCAGTTTGGCTTACAATGAGCAGTTCTTC.

V usage is TRBV5-1 and J usage is TRBJ2-5, with TRBD1 as a possible D gene (5 bases). The germline V gene encodes CDR1 SGHRS and CDR2 YFSETQ. The CDR3 is 15 residues long. V was shortened by 2 bases and J by 4 bases, with 15 bases between the two germline ends. The DNA of the CDR3 is TGCGCCAGCAGCTTCGGGCAGGGCCCTAGAGAGACCCAGTACTTC. As protein: CASSFGQGPRETQYF. The full variable domain, rest sourced from reference TRBV5-1 and TRBJ2-5, is KAGVTQTPRYLIKTRGQQVTLSCSPISGHRSVSWYQQTPGQGLQFLFEYFSETQRNKGNFPGRFSGRQFSNSRSEMNVSTLELGDSALYLCASSFGQGPRETQYFGPGTRLLVL.

The chain employs TRBV7-9 and TRBJ2-7; 10 bases align to TRBD1. The germline CDR1 and CDR2 sequences are SEHNR and FQNEAQ (reference sequence). Losses at the gene ends were 5 bases for V and 5 bases for J; bases not matched to a gene: 12. The CDR3 extends over 16 amino acids. The CDR3 DNA reads TGTGCCAGCAGCCGCTCACCGGGACAGGGGATACACGAGCAGTACTTC. As protein: CASSRSPGQGIHEQYF.

V is TRBV10-3 and J is TRBJ2-1, with 10 nucleotides matching TRBD2. Trimming at V came to 10 bases and at J to 7 bases, leaving 13 bases not matched to a gene. Germline V gives CDR1 ENHRY, CDR2 SYGVKD. The CDR3 contains 15 residues. CDR3 residues: CATERSGRALNEQFF. CDR3 in DNA: TGTGCCACCGAGAGGAGCGGGAGGGCCTTGAATGAGCAGTTCTTC.